The next 22 T cell receptor beta chains were all read from a single sample in a study of shared clonotypes between healthy human individuals. Clones were sequenced by immunoSEQ multiplex PCR, and TCRdb holds only the in-frame ones, with some missing. Of hundreds of thousands of clones detected, less than 80% appear once; the ten largest clones hold 1.5% to 2%. Sequencing was done on a sample of memory CD4+ T cells sorted from blood. Stated subset: CD45RA-negative fraction. Receptors originate from a woman under 40 in good health.

This chain uses TRBV7-2 with TRBJ2-7; 11 positions match TRBD2. Germline V gene lookup returns CDR1 SGHTA and CDR2 FQGNSA. The junction had 4 bases not matched to a gene; V was cut back by 5 bases and J by 1 base. This CDR3 is 15 amino acids long. The CDR3 is CASSGGTSGSYEQYF. CDR3 bases: TGTGCCAGCAGCGGGGGGACTAGCGGATCCTACGAGCAGTACTTC.

In DNA form, the CDR3 reads TGCAGCGTTGACTGGGGACAGGGGGATGGCTACACCTTC. Its translation is CSVDWGQGDGYTF. The V call is TRBV29-1, the J call TRBJ1-2, with 11 positions matching TRBD1. V was pared by 3 bases and J by 6 bases, with 3 bases of the junction left unmatched. Germline CDR1 and CDR2: SQVTM and ANQGSEA. The CDR3 extends over 13 amino acids.

V gene TRBV2 combines with J gene TRBJ1-5, with 7 bases matching TRBD1. Germline V gives CDR1 SNHLY, CDR2 FYNNEI. The CDR3 spans 16 residues. The V and J ends lost 6 bases and 2 bases, in that order; junction bases with no gene match: 10. DNA for the CDR3: TGTGCCAGCAGGCAACAGGGGACTTTGGGCAATCAGCCCCAGCATTTT. This codes for CASRQQGTLGNQPQHF.

V gene TRBV4-2 combines with J gene TRBJ1-3; D not resolved. Looked up from germline, CDR1 is LGHNA and CDR2 is YNFKEQ. V lost 4 bases to trimming and J lost 0 bases, with 10 bases between them. CDR3 length: 15 amino acids. The CDR3 nucleotides read TGTGCCAGCAGCCCCGGCCAGTACTCTGGAAACACCATATATTTT. It encodes CASSPGQYSGNTIYF.

As to this clone: This CDR3 is also generated by other DNA sequences in the sample. The rearrangement uses TRBV11-3 and TRBJ2-7; D not resolved. The CDR3 runs to 12 residues. Trimming took 5 bases from V and 3 from J, leaving 8 bases between them. CDR1 SGHNT and CDR2 YENEEA come from the germline V gene. The CDR3 protein is CASSLDGYEQYF. DNA for the CDR3: TGTGCCAGCAGCCTCGACGGCTACGAGCAGTACTTC. Full variable domain (rest looked up from reference TRBV11-3 and TRBJ2-7): EAGVVQSPRYKIIEKKQPVAFWCNPISGHNTLYWYLQNLGQGPELLIRYENEEAVDDSQLPKDRFSAERLKGVDSTLKIQPAELGDSAVYLCASSLDGYEQYFGPGTRLTVT.

This clone was counted many times. In the same sample, other DNA sequences code for this CDR3. The chain joins TRBV20-1 to TRBJ2-5, with D uncertain. Trimming pared 1 base from V and 5 bases from J, leaving 5 bases between. The V gene's germline CDR1 is DFQATT and CDR2 SNEGSKA (reference sequence). The CDR3 sequence is 11 residues long. CDR3 sequence reads: CSARGKETQYF. The CDR3 coding sequence is TGCAGTGCTAGAGGGAAGGAGACCCAGTACTTC.

The CDR3 loop is CASSKDRDLNTEAFF. The CDR3 nucleotides read TGTGCCAGCAGTAAAGACAGGGATTTAAACACTGAAGCTTTCTTT. This chain joins TRBV6-5 and TRBJ1-1, with 7 nucleotides matching TRBD1. V dropped 5 bases and J dropped 2; count of bases not matched to a gene: 8. The CDR3 length is 15 residues. Germline CDR1 reads MNHEY; CDR2 reads SVGAGI.

The chain uses TRBV7-2 and TRBJ2-5; D is unresolved. With 2 bases removed from V and 4 bases from J, the gap between germline ends came to 14 bases. Germline-derived CDR1 and CDR2 are SGHTA and FQGNSA. The CDR3 consists of 15 residues. DNA for the CDR3: TGTGCCAGCAGCTTAAACGTTTTGGTACCAGAGACCCAGTACTTC. Its translation: CASSLNVLVPETQYF.

This clone was observed once. This clone may be a read error of a much larger clone one base away. In the same sample, other DNA sequences code for this CDR3. The V gene is TRBV5-4, the J gene TRBJ2-3; tentative D call: TRBD2 (6 bases). Trimming took off 0 bases at V and 4 bases at J, with 15 bases between the two ends. Germline V CDR1 and CDR2: SGHNT, YYREEE (reference sequence). This CDR3 spans 16 amino acids. The CDR3 loop reads CASSLGGGVGADTQYF. CDR3 DNA sequence: TGTGCCAGCAGCTTGGGGGGCGGGGTGGGGGCAGATACGCAGTATTTT.

This clone appeared a few times. J is TRBJ1-1 and V is TRBV5-1, with a weak D call TRBD1 (6 bases). The CDR3 has 16 amino acids. Germline V gene data show CDR1 as SGHRS and CDR2 as YFSETQ. Trimming pared 3 bases from V and 4 bases from J, leaving 19 bases between. CDR3 protein: CASSSQGGRGSTEAFF. The CDR3 DNA reads as TGCGCCAGCAGCTCACAAGGGGGGCGCGGGAGCACTGAAGCTTTCTTT. Together with reference TRBV5-1 and TRBJ1-1, the CDR3 gives the full variable domain: KAGVTQTPRYLIKTRGQQVTLSCSPISGHRSVSWYQQTPGQGLQFLFEYFSETQRNKGNFPGRFSGRQFSNSRSEMNVSTLELGDSALYLCASSSQGGRGSTEAFFGQGTRLTVV.

The chain recombines TRBV5-1 with TRBJ2-1; weak D call: TRBD1 (6 bases). Trimming stripped 2 bases from V and 4 bases from J, with 16 bases between. CDR1 and CDR2 (germline): SGHRS, YFSETQ. The length of the CDR3 is 16 residues. The CDR3 region is CASSLNVGQLYNEQFF. In nucleotides, the CDR3 is TGCGCCAGCAGCTTAAATGTCGGACAGCTTTACAATGAGCAGTTCTTC.

This clone was counted once. The J gene is TRBJ2-3, the V gene TRBV2, with unresolved D. CDR1 and CDR2 from the germline V gene are SNHLY and FYNNEI. Deletions cut 3 bases from V and 1 base from J, with 14 bases between. This CDR3 contains 16 residues. CDR3 DNA: TGTGCCAGCAGTGATCGGTCCCCCATACGCACAGATACGCAGTATTTT. It codes for CASSDRSPIRTDTQYF.

Comment on this clone: Distinct nucleotide sequences in the sample also encode this CDR3. This sequence joins TRBV5-1 and TRBJ2-2; 7 nucleotides line up with TRBD2. V trimming: 1 base; J trimming: 0 bases; junction bases outside the gene matches: 3. The CDR3 spans 16 residues. Per germline, CDR1 SGHRS and CDR2 YFSETQ. As DNA, the CDR3 is TGCGCCAGCAGCTTGTCAACTAGCGCGAACACCGGGGAGCTGTTTTTT. The encoded protein is CASSLSTSANTGELFF.

The chain carries TRBV5-3 and TRBJ1-4; weak D call: TRBD1 (5 bases). TRBV5-3 is noted as an ORF with a role that remains uncertain. V was trimmed by 1 base and J by 8 bases, leaving 24 bases between them. The CDR3 extends over 18 amino acids. CDR3 DNA sequence: TGTGCCAGAAGCTTGTTCGAGACAGCAGCGGGTCGAGGGGAAAAACTGTTTTTT. Translating it yields CARSLFETAAGRGEKLFF.

The chain links TRBV21-1 to TRBJ1-2; the table's D call TRBD1 went unverified against the DNA. TRBV21-1 is designated a pseudogene. This CDR3 is built from 15 residues. CDR3 residues: CASSPRTGVNYGYTF. In DNA, the CDR3 is TGTGCCAGCAGCCCGCGGACAGGGGTAAACTATGGCTACACCTTC.

Comments on this clone: The sample carries other DNA sequences with the same CDR3. This chain joins TRBV28 and TRBJ2-7; D remains ambiguous. Trimming removed 2 bases at V and 7 bases at J, with 6 bases between. CDR3 length: 11 residues. Germline assignment: CDR1 MDHEN and CDR2 SYDVKM. The CDR3 coding sequence is TGTGCCAGCAGTTTAAGGCGGGAGCAGTACTTC. Translated, it gives CASSLRREQYF.

The V gene is TRBV7-9, the J gene TRBJ1-1, with a weak D call TRBD1 (5 bases). Germline-derived CDR1 and CDR2 are SEHNR and FQNEAQ (reference sequence). V was shortened by 6 bases and J by 6 bases, with 11 bases between the two germline ends. This CDR3 region has 12 residues. The chain's CDR3 is CASRPLGAEAFF. CDR3 in DNA: TGTGCCAGCAGACCCTTAGGGGCTGAAGCTTTCTTT.

This clone was seen at least ten times. The V call is TRBV7-6, the J call TRBJ1-2, with D perhaps TRBD1 (6 bases). CDR3 length equals 15 residues. The V end was cut by 0 bases, the J end by 4 bases, with 12 bases between. Germline V gene sequence: CDR1 SGHVS, CDR2 FNYEAQ. The CDR3 protein is CASSLAEGGIYGYTF. The CDR3 nucleotides are TGTGCCAGCAGCTTAGCGGAAGGGGGGATCTATGGCTACACCTTC.

This chain joins TRBV6-7 and TRBJ2-1; 10 nucleotides match TRBD1. TRBV6-7 is flagged as an ORF with uncertain function. This CDR3 region has 17 residues. With V trimmed by 6 bases and J by 4 bases, 12 bases remained unmatched. In nucleotides, the CDR3 is TGTGCCAGCAGGTACGGGGGGACAGGGGTAACGTACAATGAGCAGTTCTTC. This encodes CASRYGGTGVTYNEQFF.

V gene TRBV6-1 combines with J gene TRBJ2-3, with 9 nucleotides matching TRBD2. The CDR3 length is 18 residues. V shed 2 bases and J 4 bases; nucleotides not matched to a gene: 13. In germline, CDR1 is MNHNS, CDR2 SASEGT. CDR3 sequence: CASSERAGGPYNPDTQYF. CDR3 DNA sequence: TGTGCCAGCAGTGAAAGGGCGGGAGGGCCCTATAATCCAGATACGCAGTATTTT.

The CDR3, as DNA: TGTGCCAGCAGTGAGTGGGGACAGGGGGTATCCGGGGAGCTGTTTTTT. Protein: CASSEWGQGVSGELFF. This chain links TRBV6-1 with TRBJ2-2; TRBD1 agrees at 11 bases. This CDR3 comprises 16 residues. Germline loops: CDR1 MNHNS, CDR2 SASEGT. Unmatched junction bases numbered 6, after V lost 3 bases and J lost 6 bases.

This clone was observed a few times. The chain recombines TRBV19 with TRBJ1-2; a possible D gene is TRBD1 (5 bases). The CDR3 sequence is 14 residues long. V was cut by 3 bases and J by 3 bases, with 11 bases left in between. The germline V gene has CDR1 LNHDA and CDR2 SQIVND (reference sequence). CDR3 sequence reads: CASSIGARDYGYTF. In DNA form, the CDR3 reads TGTGCCAGTAGTATTGGGGCCAGGGACTATGGCTACACCTTC.